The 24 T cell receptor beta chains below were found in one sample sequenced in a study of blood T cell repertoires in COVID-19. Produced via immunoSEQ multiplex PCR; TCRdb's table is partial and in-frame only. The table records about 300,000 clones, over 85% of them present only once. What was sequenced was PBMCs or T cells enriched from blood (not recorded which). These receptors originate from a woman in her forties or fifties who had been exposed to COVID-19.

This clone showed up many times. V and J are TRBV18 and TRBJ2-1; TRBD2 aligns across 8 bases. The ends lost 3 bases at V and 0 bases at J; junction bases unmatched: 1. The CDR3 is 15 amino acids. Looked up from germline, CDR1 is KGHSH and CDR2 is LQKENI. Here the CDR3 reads CASSPAGGSYNEQFF. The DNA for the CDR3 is TGTGCCAGCTCACCTGCGGGGGGCTCCTACAATGAGCAGTTCTTC.

The CDR3, as DNA: TGTGCCAGCAGTTCGCGGAAGTCGCCCTATGGCTACACCTTC. The encoded protein is CASSSRKSPYGYTF. This chain connects TRBV6-5 to TRBJ1-2, with D hard to call. The CDR3 is 14 amino acids. V was pared by 4 bases and J by 4 bases, with 13 bases between. Germline assignment: CDR1 MNHEY and CDR2 SVGAGI.

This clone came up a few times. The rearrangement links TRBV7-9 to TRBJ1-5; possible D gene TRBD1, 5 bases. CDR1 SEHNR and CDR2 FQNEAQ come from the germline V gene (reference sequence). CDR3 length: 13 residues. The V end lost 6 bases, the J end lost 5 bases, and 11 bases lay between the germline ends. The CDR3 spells CASSPDSDQPQHF. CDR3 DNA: TGTGCCAGCAGTCCCGACAGTGATCAGCCCCAGCATTTT.

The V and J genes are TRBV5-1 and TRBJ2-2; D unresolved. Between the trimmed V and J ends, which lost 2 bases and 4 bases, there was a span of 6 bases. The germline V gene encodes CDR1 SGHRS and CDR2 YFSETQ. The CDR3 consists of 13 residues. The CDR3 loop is CASSLAFTGELFF. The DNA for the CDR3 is TGCGCCAGCAGCTTAGCTTTCACCGGGGAGCTGTTTTTT.

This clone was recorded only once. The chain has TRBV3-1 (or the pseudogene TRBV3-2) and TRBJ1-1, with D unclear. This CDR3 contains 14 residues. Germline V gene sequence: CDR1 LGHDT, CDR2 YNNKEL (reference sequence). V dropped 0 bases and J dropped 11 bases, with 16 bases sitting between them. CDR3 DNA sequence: TGTGCCAGCAGCCAAGATTACAGCCCCAGAAGGGCTTTCTTT. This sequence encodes CASSQDYSPRRAFF.

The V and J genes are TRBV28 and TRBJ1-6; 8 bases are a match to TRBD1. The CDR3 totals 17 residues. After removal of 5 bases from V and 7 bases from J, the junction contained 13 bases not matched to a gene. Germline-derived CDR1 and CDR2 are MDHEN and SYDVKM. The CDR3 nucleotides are TGTGCCAGCAGTCACCCACAGGGGGGGAACGTCAATTCACCCCTCCACTTT. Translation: CASSHPQGGNVNSPLHF.

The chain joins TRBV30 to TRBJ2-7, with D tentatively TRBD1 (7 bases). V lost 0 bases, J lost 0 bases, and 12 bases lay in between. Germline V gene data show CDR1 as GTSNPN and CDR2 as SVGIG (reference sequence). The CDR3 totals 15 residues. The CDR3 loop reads CAWSVLAGGSYEQYF. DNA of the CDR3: TGTGCCTGGAGTGTACTAGCAGGGGGCTCCTACGAGCAGTACTTC.

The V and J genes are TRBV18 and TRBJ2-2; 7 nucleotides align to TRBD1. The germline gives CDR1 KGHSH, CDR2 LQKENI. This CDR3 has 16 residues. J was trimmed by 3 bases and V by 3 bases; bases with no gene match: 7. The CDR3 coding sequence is TGTGCCAGCTCACCTAAAACAGGGGTGGACACCGGGGAGCTGTTTTTT. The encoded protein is CASSPKTGVDTGELFF. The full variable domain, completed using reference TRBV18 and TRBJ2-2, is NAGVMQNPRHLVRRRGQEARLRCSPMKGHSHVYWYRQLPEEGLKFMVYLQKENIIDESGMPKERFSAEFPKEGPSILRIQQVVRGDSAAYFCASSPKTGVDTGELFFGEGSRLTVL.

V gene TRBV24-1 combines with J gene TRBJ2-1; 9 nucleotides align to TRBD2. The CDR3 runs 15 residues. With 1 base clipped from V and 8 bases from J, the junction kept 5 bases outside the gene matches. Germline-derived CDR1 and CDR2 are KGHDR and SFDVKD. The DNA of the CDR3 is TGTGCCACCAGTGATTTCAAGCGGGGGGCCGATGAGCAGTTCTTC. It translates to CATSDFKRGADEQFF.

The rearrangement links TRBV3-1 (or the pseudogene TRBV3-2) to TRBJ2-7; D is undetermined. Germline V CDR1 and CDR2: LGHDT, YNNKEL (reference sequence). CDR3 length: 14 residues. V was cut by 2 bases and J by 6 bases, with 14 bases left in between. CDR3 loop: CASSQPPEMREQYF. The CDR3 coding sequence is TGTGCCAGCAGCCAACCCCCGGAGATGCGCGAGCAGTACTTC.

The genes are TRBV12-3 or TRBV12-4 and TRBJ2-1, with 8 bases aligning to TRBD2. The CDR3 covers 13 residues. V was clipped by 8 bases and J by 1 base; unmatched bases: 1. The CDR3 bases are TGTGCCAGCCGGGGGGGGTCCTACAATGAGCAGTTCTTC. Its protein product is CASRGGSYNEQFF.

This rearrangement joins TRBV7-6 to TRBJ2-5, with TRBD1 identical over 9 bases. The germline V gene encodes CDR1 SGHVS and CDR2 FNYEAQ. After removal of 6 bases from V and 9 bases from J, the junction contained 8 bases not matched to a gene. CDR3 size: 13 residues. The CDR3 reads CASSGQGMRAQYF. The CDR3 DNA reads TGTGCCAGCAGTGGACAGGGGATGCGGGCCCAGTACTTC.

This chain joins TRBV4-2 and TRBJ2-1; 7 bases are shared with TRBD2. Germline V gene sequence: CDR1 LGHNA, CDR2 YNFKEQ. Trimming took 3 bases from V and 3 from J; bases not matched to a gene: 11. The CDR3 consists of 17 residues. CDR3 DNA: TGTGCCAGCAGCCACCCGACGGGCCAGCGGGGCTACAATGAGCAGTTCTTC. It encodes CASSHPTGQRGYNEQFF.

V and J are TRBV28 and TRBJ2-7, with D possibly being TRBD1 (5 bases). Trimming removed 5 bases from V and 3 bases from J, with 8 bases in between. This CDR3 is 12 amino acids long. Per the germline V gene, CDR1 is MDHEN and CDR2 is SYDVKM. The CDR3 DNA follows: TGTGCCAGCAGTAGAACAGGCTACGAGCAGTACTTC. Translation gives CASSRTGYEQYF.

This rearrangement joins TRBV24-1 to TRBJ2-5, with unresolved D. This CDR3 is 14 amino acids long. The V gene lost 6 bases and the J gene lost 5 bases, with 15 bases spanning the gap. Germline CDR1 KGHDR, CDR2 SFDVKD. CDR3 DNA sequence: TGTGCCACCAGTAAAGGCGGAGTCTTGGAGACCCAGTACTTC. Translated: CATSKGGVLETQYF.

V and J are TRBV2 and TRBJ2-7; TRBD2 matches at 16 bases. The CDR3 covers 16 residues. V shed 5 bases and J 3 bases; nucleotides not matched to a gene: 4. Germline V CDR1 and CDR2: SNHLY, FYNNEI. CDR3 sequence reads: CASSLGTSGGGYEQYF. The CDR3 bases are TGTGCCAGCAGTCTCGGGACTAGCGGGGGGGGCTACGAGCAGTACTTC.

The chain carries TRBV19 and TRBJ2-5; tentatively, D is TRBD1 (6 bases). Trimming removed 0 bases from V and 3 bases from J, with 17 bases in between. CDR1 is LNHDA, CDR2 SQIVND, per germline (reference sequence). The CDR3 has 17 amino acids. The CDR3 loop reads CASSIDHRVYTKETQYF. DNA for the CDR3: TGTGCCAGTAGTATAGACCACAGGGTGTACACTAAAGAGACCCAGTACTTC.

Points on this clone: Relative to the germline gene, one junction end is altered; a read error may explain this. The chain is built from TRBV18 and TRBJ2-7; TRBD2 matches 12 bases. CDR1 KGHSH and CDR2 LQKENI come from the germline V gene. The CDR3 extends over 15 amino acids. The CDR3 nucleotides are TGTGCCACCTCAGAAGGACTAGCGGGGATGTACGAGCAGTACTTC. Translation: CATSEGLAGMYEQYF.

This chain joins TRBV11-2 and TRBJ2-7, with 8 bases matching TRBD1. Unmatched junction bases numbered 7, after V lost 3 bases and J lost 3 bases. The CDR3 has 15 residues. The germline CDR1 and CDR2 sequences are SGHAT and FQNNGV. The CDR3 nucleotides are TGTGCCAGCAGCTTGTTGGGACAGGTGATCTACGAGCAGTACTTC. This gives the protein CASSLLGQVIYEQYF.

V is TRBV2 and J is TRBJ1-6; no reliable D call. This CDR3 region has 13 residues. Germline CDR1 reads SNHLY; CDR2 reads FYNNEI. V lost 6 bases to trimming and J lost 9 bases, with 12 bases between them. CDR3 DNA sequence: TGTGCCAGCAGCTACCGAAGGAGTTCACCCCTCCACTTT. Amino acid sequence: CASSYRRSSPLHF.

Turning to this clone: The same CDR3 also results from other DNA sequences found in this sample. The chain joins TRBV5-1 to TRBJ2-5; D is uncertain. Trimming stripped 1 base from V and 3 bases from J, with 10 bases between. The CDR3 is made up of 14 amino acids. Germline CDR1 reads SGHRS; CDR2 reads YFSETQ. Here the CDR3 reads CASSLSGTKETQYF. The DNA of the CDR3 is TGCGCCAGCAGCTTGTCCGGCACTAAAGAGACCCAGTACTTC.

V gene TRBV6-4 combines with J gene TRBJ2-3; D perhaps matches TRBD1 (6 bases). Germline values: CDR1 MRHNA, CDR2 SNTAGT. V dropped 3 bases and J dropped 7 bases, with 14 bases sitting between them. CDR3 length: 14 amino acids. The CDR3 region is CASSENRVANTQYF. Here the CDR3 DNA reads TGTGCCAGCAGTGAGAACAGGGTAGCGAATACGCAGTATTTT.

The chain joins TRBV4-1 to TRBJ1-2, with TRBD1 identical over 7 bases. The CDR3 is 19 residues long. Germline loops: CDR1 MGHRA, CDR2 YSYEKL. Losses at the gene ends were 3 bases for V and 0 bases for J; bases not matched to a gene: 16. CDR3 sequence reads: CASSQEHDRAITTNYGYTF. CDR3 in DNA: TGCGCCAGCAGCCAGGAACACGACAGGGCGATAACTACTAACTATGGCTACACCTTC.

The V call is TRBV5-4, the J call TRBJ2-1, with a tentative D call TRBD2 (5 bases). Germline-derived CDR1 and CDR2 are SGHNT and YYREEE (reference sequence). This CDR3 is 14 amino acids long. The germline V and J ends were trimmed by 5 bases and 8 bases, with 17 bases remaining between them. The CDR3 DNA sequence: TGTGCCAGCAGAACCTGGGAGCAAGTGGATGAGCAGTTCTTC. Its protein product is CASRTWEQVDEQFF. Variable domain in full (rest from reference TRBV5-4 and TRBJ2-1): ETGVTQSPTHLIKTRGQQVTLRCSSQSGHNTVSWYQQALGQGPQFIFQYYREEENGRGNFPPRFSGLQFPNYSSELNVNALELDDSALYLCASRTWEQVDEQFFGPGTRLTVL.